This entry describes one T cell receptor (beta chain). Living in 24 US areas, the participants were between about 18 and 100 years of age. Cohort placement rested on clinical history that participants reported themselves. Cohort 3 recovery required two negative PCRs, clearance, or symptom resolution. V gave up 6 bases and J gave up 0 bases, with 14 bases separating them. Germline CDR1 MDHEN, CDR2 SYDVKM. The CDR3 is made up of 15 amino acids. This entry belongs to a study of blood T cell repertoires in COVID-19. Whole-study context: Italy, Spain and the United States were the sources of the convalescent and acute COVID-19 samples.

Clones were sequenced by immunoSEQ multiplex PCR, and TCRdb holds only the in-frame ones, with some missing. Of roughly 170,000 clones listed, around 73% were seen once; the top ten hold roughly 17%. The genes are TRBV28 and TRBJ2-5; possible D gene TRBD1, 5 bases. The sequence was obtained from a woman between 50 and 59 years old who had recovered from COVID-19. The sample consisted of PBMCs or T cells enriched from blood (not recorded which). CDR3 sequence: CASSRAGPYQETQYF. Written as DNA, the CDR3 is TGTGCCAGCAGCCGCGCAGGGCCCTACCAAGAGACCCAGTACTTC.